The clone carrying this T cell receptor beta chain was recorded a few times. The CDR3 is 13 residues long. Germline CDR1 and CDR2: GTSNPN and SVGIG (reference sequence). V dropped 4 bases and J dropped 4 bases, with 12 bases sitting between them. Expressed TCRB transcripts were sequenced because the isolated RNA had all been reverse transcribed beforehand. Data came from immunoSEQ multiplex PCR; TCRdb stores just in-frame clones and leaves some out. Of a few hundred thousand clones detected, 7.5% to 10% appear once; the ten largest clones hold around 0.037%. This entry comes from a study of beta chain features in type 1 diabetes.

J is TRBJ2-3 and V is TRBV30, with TRBD2 as a possible D gene (5 bases). What was sequenced was naive CD4+ T cells from blood. The TCR comes from a woman aged 18-29 years in good health. The CDR3 is CAWNPGSADTQYF. Here the CDR3 DNA reads TGTGCCTGGAATCCGGGAAGCGCAGATACGCAGTATTTT.